This T cell receptor beta chain was retrieved from a study of blood T cell repertoires in COVID-19. Profiled with immunoSEQ multiplex PCR; TCRdb holds only in-frame clones, not every one. The sample consists of around 500,000 clones, 85% to 90% of them appearing once. Each participant's cohort was designated according to participant-reported clinical history. CDR1 and CDR2 from the germline V gene are SEHNR and FQNEAQ (reference sequence). V lost 1 base, J lost 4 bases, and 13 bases lay in between. CDR3 length: 15 residues. Sequencing used PBMCs or T cells enriched from blood (not recorded which). The receptor comes from a woman aged 40 to 50 who had recovered from COVID-19. The genes are TRBV7-9 and TRBJ1-1; possibly TRBD1 for D (6 bases). CDR3 sequence (DNA): TGTGCCAGCAGCTTAGGTTCTCTAGGGGGCACTGAAGCTTTCTTT. Protein product: CASSLGSLGGTEAFF.